A selection of T cell receptor beta chains follows, all from one sample in a study of T cells in localized non-small cell lung cancer. The table came from immunoSEQ multiplex PCR; TCRdb's copy has only in-frame clones and leaves some out. This sample yields over 50,000 clones, of which roughly 83% are seen a single time; roughly 17% belongs to the top ten. The sample was peripheral blood mononuclear cells, taken before any cancer treatment. These receptors originate from a man between 40 and 75 years old with stage III lung adenocarcinoma. Each CDR3 is given with its conserved first and last residue. D genes are given only for firm matches. Part of the rows lack a size; the others show once, few, many or a class for expanded clones.

J gene | clone size | D gene | V gene | CDR3 DNA | CDR3 protein
TRBJ2-7 | NA | NA | TRBV30 | TGTGCCTGGAGTGTTTGGGGGCAGGGAGGTGCCCGGGCGCAGTACTTC | CAWSVWGQGGARAQYF
TRBJ2-2 | NA | TRBD1 | TRBV2 | TGTGCCAGCAGTTACGGGACAGGGAACACCGGGGAGCTGTTTTTT | CASSYGTGNTGELFF
TRBJ2-1 | NA | NA | TRBV7-9 | TGTGCCAGCAGCCCACCCGGGGTTGAGCAGTTCTTC | CASSPPGVEQFF
TRBJ1-1 | NA | NA | TRBV5-6 | TGTGCCAGCACCTCCCCGGGACGCTCGAACACTGAAGCTTTCTTT | CASTSPGRSNTEAFF
TRBJ2-3 | few | NA | TRBV6-4 | TGTGCCAGCAGTGCTAATGAGGATACGCAGTATTTT | CASSANEDTQYF
TRBJ2-7 | NA | TRBD1 | TRBV5-6 | TGTGCCAGCAGCTTGGTGGGACAGGGATTCTACGAGCAGTACTTC | CASSLVGQGFYEQYF
TRBJ1-2 | NA | NA | TRBV5-1 | TGCGCCAGCAGCTTTGGGACGGAGCCCCACTATGGCTACACCTTC | CASSFGTEPHYGYTF
TRBJ1-4 | NA | NA | TRBV15 | TGTGCCACCAGCCCCCGGACGCAGACCGGTGAAAAACTGTTTTTT | CATSPRTQTGEKLFF
TRBJ1-1 | NA | TRBD1 | TRBV9 | TGTGCCAGCAGCACAGACAGGGAGTTGAACACTGAAGCTTTCTTT | CASSTDRELNTEAFF
TRBJ2-5 | NA | NA | TRBV18 | TGTGCCAGCTCACCAGCGACCGGGGACCAAGAGACCCAGTACTTC | CASSPATGDQETQYF
TRBJ1-2 | few | NA | TRBV2 | TGTGCCAGCAGTGACAGGGGAAACTATGGCTACACCTTC | CASSDRGNYGYTF
TRBJ2-7 | NA | TRBD2 | TRBV7-2 | TGTGCCAGCAGCTTTCCTAGCGGGGGGGCTACAACCTACGAGCAGTACTTC | CASSFPSGGATTYEQYF
TRBJ2-7 | NA | TRBD1 | TRBV5-1 | TGCGCCAGCAGCTTGGGATCGGACAGGGTATCTTACGAGCAGTACTTC | CASSLGSDRVSYEQYF
TRBJ1-5 | NA | NA | TRBV7-9 | TGTGCCAGCAGCTTAGGCAGTCAAGATCAGCCCCAGCATTTT | CASSLGSQDQPQHF
TRBJ2-7 | NA | TRBD2 | TRBV30 | TGTGCCTGGACTCAAACCAGGGAGGGCGAGCAGTACTTC | CAWTQTREGEQYF
TRBJ2-7 | NA | TRBD1 | TRBV11-3 | TGTGCCAGCAGCTCCGTTACAGGGGCCGGCGAGCAGTACTTC | CASSSVTGAGEQYF
TRBJ2-4 | medium-sized | TRBD2 | TRBV2 | TGTGCCAGCAAGACTGGGAGGGAGGGCGATCAGTACTTC | CASKTGREGDQYF
TRBJ2-5 | NA | TRBD1 | TRBV5-1 | TGCGCCAGCAGCTTGGCCGGGACAGGCCCCCAAGAGACCCAGTACTTC | CASSLAGTGPQETQYF
TRBJ1-3 | NA | NA | TRBV27 | TGTGCCAGCAGTCCCGGCTCTGAGCCTGGAAACACCATATATTTT | CASSPGSEPGNTIYF
TRBJ1-2 | once | NA | TRBV27 | TGTGCCAGCAGCTCGCTTAGCGAGAGAGATATACTCTATGGCTACACCTTC | CASSSLSERDILYGYTF
TRBJ1-2 | NA | NA | TRBV7-9 | TGTGCCAGCAGCTTAAGTCCCTCAGAGTATGGCTACACCTTC | CASSLSPSEYGYTF
TRBJ2-1 | NA | NA | TRBV7-2 | TGTGCCAGCAGCCCCCGGATGGGGAACAATGAGCAGTTCTTC | CASSPRMGNNEQFF